Below are 24 T cell receptor beta chains sequenced from a single sample in a study of shared clonotypes between healthy human individuals (TCRdb year 2020). The library was built by means of the immunoSEQ multiplex PCR assay. In its TCRdb copy, this immuneACCESS table keeps in-frame sequences only and misses some clones. Where compared with another copy, unresolved V genes explain less than half of these, and the others have no known cause. The sample includes a few million clones, with approximately 93% observed a single time. The ten top clones hold under 0.45% of the sample. The specimen was naive CD4+ T cells from PBMCs. The sample's cell subset or site label is to be understood as: CD45RA+ positively selected. These receptors were taken from a man between 18 and 29 years old in good health. Some clones in this sample may be carry-over from other donors' samples.

The CDR3 protein is CASSESRDSYNEQFF. In nucleotides, the CDR3 is TGTGCCAGCAGTGAGTCCCGGGACTCCTACAATGAGCAGTTCTTC. The genes are TRBV6-4 and TRBJ2-1, with a tentative D call TRBD2 (5 bases). The CDR3 has 15 residues. The germline gives CDR1 MRHNA, CDR2 SNTAGT. The V gene lost 3 bases and the J gene lost 0 bases, with 9 bases spanning the gap.

A note on this clone: The same CDR3 can be traced to other DNA sequences in this sample. This sequence joins TRBV5-6 and TRBJ2-2, with 12 positions matching TRBD1. This CDR3 contains 16 residues. Per germline, CDR1 SGHDT and CDR2 YYEEEE. After removal of 0 bases from V and 4 bases from J, the junction contained 1 base not matched to a gene. The CDR3: CASSLGDRGPTGELFF. For the CDR3, the DNA is TGTGCCAGCAGCTTGGGGGACAGGGGGCCCACCGGGGAGCTGTTTTTT. The variable domain in full, with the rest retrieved from reference TRBV5-6 and TRBJ2-2, is DAGVTQSPTHLIKTRGQQVTLRCSPKSGHDTVSWYQQALGQGPQFIFQYYEEEERQRGNFPDRFSGHQFPNYSSELNVNALLLGDSALYLCASSLGDRGPTGELFFGEGSRLTVL.

The chain links TRBV19 to TRBJ2-7, with D unresolved. This CDR3 contains 12 residues. The germline V gene has CDR1 LNHDA and CDR2 SQIVND (reference sequence). V was cut by 6 bases and J by 0 bases, with 6 bases left in between. The chain's CDR3 is CASRSTSYEQYF. The CDR3 region has the DNA TGTGCCAGTAGAAGTACCTCCTACGAGCAGTACTTC. The variable domain in full, with the rest retrieved from reference TRBV19 and TRBJ2-7, is DGGITQSPKYLFRKEGQNVTLSCEQNLNHDAMYWYRQDPGQGLRLIYYSQIVNDFQKGDIAEGYSVSREKKESFPLTVTSAQKNPTAFYLCASRSTSYEQYFGPGTRLTVT.

The chain links TRBV6-5 to TRBJ2-7, with 9 positions matching TRBD2. Trimming at V came to 3 bases and at J to 4 bases, leaving 4 bases not matched to a gene. Germline loops: CDR1 MNHEY, CDR2 SVGAGI. The CDR3 extends over 14 amino acids. The CDR3 DNA sequence: TGTGCCAGCAGTTATGGGCTAGCGGGGTACGAGCAGTACTTC. Amino acids: CASSYGLAGYEQYF.

For the CDR3, the DNA is TGCGCCAGCAGCTTGCTCGGGAGAGAACTGGAGCAGTACTTC. Amino acid sequence: CASSLLGRELEQYF. The chain uses TRBV5-1 and TRBJ2-7; D possibly corresponds to TRBD2 (6 bases). CDR1 and CDR2 from the germline V gene are SGHRS and YFSETQ. There are 14 residues in the CDR3. Deletions cut 1 base from V and 7 bases from J, with 15 bases between.

This clone was counted a single time. The chain links TRBV5-6 to TRBJ2-3; TRBD1 agrees at 7 bases. Germline V gene data show CDR1 as SGHDT and CDR2 as YYEEEE. J gave up 4 bases and V 4 bases, and 12 bases lay outside the gene matches. The CDR3 is 16 residues long. The CDR3 DNA reads as TGTGCCAGCAGCCCGGGACAGCTCAAAGGGCCAGATACGCAGTATTTT. It encodes CASSPGQLKGPDTQYF.

The chain is built from TRBV7-3 and TRBJ2-7; 10 nucleotides agree with TRBD2. V lost 3 bases, J lost 13 bases, and 9 bases stayed unmatched. The CDR3 runs 13 residues. The germline V gene has CDR1 SGHTA and CDR2 FQGTGA. The CDR3 DNA is TGTGCCAGCAGCTTTACTGTGACTAGCGGGTTATACTTC. Residues: CASSFTVTSGLYF.

The chain links TRBV28 to TRBJ1-5, with a tentative D call TRBD1 (5 bases). CDR1 is MDHEN, CDR2 SYDVKM, per germline. This CDR3 contains 14 residues. V lost 4 bases and J 6 bases, leaving 13 bases between the germline ends. CDR3 nucleotides: TGTGCCAGCAGTTACTCCCTCAGGGTTCAGCCCCAGCATTTT. The encoded protein is CASSYSLRVQPQHF. The full variable domain, in which reference TRBV28 and TRBJ1-5 provide the parts outside the CDR3, is DVKVTQSSRYLVKRTGEKVFLECVQDMDHENMFWYRQDPGLGLRLIYFSYDVKMKEKGDIPEGYSVSREKKERFSLILESASTNQTSMYLCASSYSLRVQPQHFGDGTRLSIL.

The rearrangement links TRBV7-2 to TRBJ2-1; 11 bases are a match to TRBD2. The trim removed 1 base at V and 7 bases at J, leaving 6 bases unmatched. The germline CDR1 and CDR2 sequences are SGHTA and FQGNSA. The CDR3 is 16 residues long. CDR3 nucleotides: TGTGCCAGCAGCTTAGTTGCGACTAGCGGGAATAATGAGCAGTTCTTC. It yields the protein CASSLVATSGNNEQFF.

The chain combines TRBV20-1 with TRBJ2-1; 7 bases map to TRBD2. The CDR3 covers 9 residues. Trimming cost V 6 bases and J 15 bases; bases outside gene matches: 5. Germline V CDR1 and CDR2: DFQATT, SNEGSKA (reference sequence). CDR3 sequence: CSALASGFF. The CDR3 DNA is TGCAGTGCCCTAGCTAGCGGGTTCTTC.

The V gene is TRBV5-1, the J gene TRBJ1-1, with 11 bases lining up with TRBD1. The CDR3 has 16 residues. The ends lost 0 bases at V and 0 bases at J; junction bases unmatched: 1. The germline V gene has CDR1 SGHRS and CDR2 YFSETQ. The CDR3 bases are TGCGCCAGCAGCTTGGGGACAGGGGGCTTGAACACTGAAGCTTTCTTT. Translation: CASSLGTGGLNTEAFF.

The sample holds one count of this clone. The sample holds other DNA sequences that translate to the same CDR3. J is TRBJ2-7 and V is TRBV18; possibly TRBD1 or TRBD2 for D (6 bases each). Trimming removed 3 bases from V and 1 base from J, with 10 bases in between. The CDR3 consists of 14 residues. Germline CDR1 is KGHSH and CDR2 is LQKENI. The CDR3 sequence is CASSPQGTSYEQYF. CDR3 sequence (DNA): TGTGCCAGCTCACCTCAGGGGACTTCCTACGAGCAGTACTTC.

The J gene is TRBJ1-2, the V gene TRBV27; no definite D call. Trimming cost V 2 bases and J 8 bases, with 15 bases left between them. The CDR3 covers 14 residues. Per germline, CDR1 MNHEY and CDR2 SMNVEV (reference sequence). The CDR3 sequence is CASSLRSPLRGYTF. The CDR3 DNA follows: TGTGCCAGCAGTTTAAGGAGCCCCCTGAGGGGCTACACCTTC.

The chain has TRBV19 and TRBJ2-3, with a possible D match to TRBD1 (5 bases). Germline V gene lookup returns CDR1 LNHDA and CDR2 SQIVND (reference sequence). V dropped 6 bases and J dropped 3 bases, with 10 bases sitting between them. The CDR3 has 13 residues. CDR3 in DNA: TGTGCCAGTAGGACGACAGCTACAGATACGCAGTATTTT. It yields the protein CASRTTATDTQYF.

The chain couples TRBV9 to TRBJ1-2; 8 bases are a match to TRBD1. The length of the CDR3 is 13 residues. Germline trimming cut 3 bases from V and 6 bases from J; bases unmatched to any gene: 4. Germline CDR1 and CDR2: SGDLS and YYNGEE. CDR3 in DNA: TGTGCCAGCAGCGGTTTGGACAGGGATGGCTACACCTTC. Translated, it gives CASSGLDRDGYTF.

V usage is TRBV19 and J usage is TRBJ2-3, with 7 nucleotides matching TRBD1. Germline V CDR1 and CDR2: LNHDA, SQIVND (reference sequence). The CDR3 loop spans 17 amino acids. Losses at the gene ends were 4 bases for V and 4 bases for J; bases not matched to a gene: 14. CDR3 region: CASSTRPRGFVADTQYF. Written as DNA, the CDR3 is TGTGCCAGTAGTACCCGTCCCAGGGGGTTTGTTGCAGATACGCAGTATTTT.

The CDR3 DNA reads as TGTGCCAGCAGTTCCGGGGAGGTCCTCTTCACAGATACGCAGTATTTT. Its protein is CASSSGEVLFTDTQYF. V is TRBV27 and J is TRBJ2-3; possibly TRBD2 for D (6 bases). This CDR3 has 16 residues. V lost 4 bases and J 2 bases, leaving 16 bases between the germline ends. Germline V gene data show CDR1 as MNHEY and CDR2 as SMNVEV (reference sequence).

This clone showed up just once. The chain employs TRBV19 and TRBJ2-3; tentative D call: TRBD1 (6 bases). This CDR3 is 17 amino acids long. The germline V gene encodes CDR1 LNHDA and CDR2 SQIVND (reference sequence). The V gene lost 8 bases and the J gene lost 2 bases, with 23 bases spanning the gap. This CDR3 reads CASPPSRPGEDTDTQYF. The CDR3 DNA reads TGTGCCAGTCCCCCCTCGCGCCCAGGGGAAGACACAGATACGCAGTATTTT.

The rearrangement links TRBV7-2 to TRBJ1-4; the D is unclear. Looked up from germline, CDR1 is SGHTA and CDR2 is FQGNSA. V was shortened by 5 bases and J by 8 bases, with 12 bases between the two germline ends. This CDR3 is 13 amino acids long. The CDR3 spells CASSLGPREKLFF. CDR3 sequence (DNA): TGTGCCAGCAGCCTAGGGCCCAGGGAAAAACTGTTTTTT.

The rearrangement uses TRBV4-2 and TRBJ2-1, with 8 bases aligning to TRBD2. The length of the CDR3 is 17 residues. The germline V gene has CDR1 LGHNA and CDR2 YNFKEQ. V was clipped by 4 bases and J by 0 bases; unmatched bases: 8. The CDR3 sequence is CASSPLRSGSSYNEQFF. The CDR3 DNA is TGTGCCAGCAGCCCCCTGAGGAGCGGGAGCTCCTACAATGAGCAGTTCTTC.

The CDR3 loop is CASSLDHGSPYEQYF. The CDR3 DNA reads TGTGCCAGCAGCTTAGATCACGGGAGCCCCTACGAGCAGTACTTC. The V gene is TRBV11-2, the J gene TRBJ2-7; perhaps TRBD2 as D (6 bases). V was shortened by 0 bases and J by 2 bases, with 11 bases between the two germline ends. The CDR3 contains 15 residues. CDR1 is SGHAT, CDR2 FQNNGV, per germline. Variable domain in full (rest from reference TRBV11-2 and TRBJ2-7): EAGVAQSPRYKIIEKRQSVAFWCNPISGHATLYWYQQILGQGPKLLIQFQNNGVVDDSQLPKDRFSAERLKGVDSTLKIQPAKLEDSAVYLCASSLDHGSPYEQYFGPGTRLTVT.

The V gene is TRBV4-3, the J gene TRBJ2-5; 7 bases agree with TRBD2. Germline V lookup: CDR1 LGHNA, CDR2 YSLEER. The ends lost 0 bases at V and 5 bases at J; junction bases unmatched: 6. This CDR3 is 15 amino acids long. The CDR3 DNA follows: TGCGCCAGCAGCCAAGACCCCCAGGGAGGGGAGACCCAGTACTTC. Amino acid sequence: CASSQDPQGGETQYF.

The chain joins TRBV7-9 to TRBJ2-5; weak D call: TRBD2 (5 bases). The CDR3 has 14 amino acids. V was trimmed by 4 bases and J by 4 bases, leaving 13 bases between them. Germline V gene lookup returns CDR1 SEHNR and CDR2 FQNEAQ (reference sequence). In nucleotides, the CDR3 is TGTGCCAGCAGCTCCCGATTCGAGGGAGAGACCCAGTACTTC. It codes for CASSSRFEGETQYF.

J is TRBJ1-2 and V is TRBV23-1; D not resolved. TRBV23-1 is an ORF for which the function is uncertain. V dropped 4 bases and J dropped 8 bases, with 8 bases sitting between them. The CDR3 spans 11 residues. CDR3 amino acids: CASSLEDGYTF. The CDR3 region has the DNA TGCGCCAGCAGTCTGGAGGACGGCTACACCTTC.